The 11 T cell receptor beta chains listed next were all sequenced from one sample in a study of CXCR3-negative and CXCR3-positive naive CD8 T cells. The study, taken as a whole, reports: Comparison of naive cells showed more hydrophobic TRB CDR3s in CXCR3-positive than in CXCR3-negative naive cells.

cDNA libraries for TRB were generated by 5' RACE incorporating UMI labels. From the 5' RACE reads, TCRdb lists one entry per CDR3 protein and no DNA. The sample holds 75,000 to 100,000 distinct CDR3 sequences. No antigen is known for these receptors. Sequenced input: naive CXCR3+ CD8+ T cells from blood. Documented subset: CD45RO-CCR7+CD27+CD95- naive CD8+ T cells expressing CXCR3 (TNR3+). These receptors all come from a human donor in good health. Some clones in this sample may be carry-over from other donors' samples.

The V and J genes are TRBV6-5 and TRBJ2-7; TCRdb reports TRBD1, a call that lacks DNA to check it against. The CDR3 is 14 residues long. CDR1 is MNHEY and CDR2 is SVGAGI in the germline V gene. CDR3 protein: CASSSEDTYYEQYF.

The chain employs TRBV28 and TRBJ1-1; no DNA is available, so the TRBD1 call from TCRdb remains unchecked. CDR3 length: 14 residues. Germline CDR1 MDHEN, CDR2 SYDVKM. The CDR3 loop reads CASTLDRADTEAFF.

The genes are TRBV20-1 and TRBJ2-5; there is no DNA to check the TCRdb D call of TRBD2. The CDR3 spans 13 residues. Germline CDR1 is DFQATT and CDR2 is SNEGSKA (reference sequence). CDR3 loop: CSARDGSKETQYF.

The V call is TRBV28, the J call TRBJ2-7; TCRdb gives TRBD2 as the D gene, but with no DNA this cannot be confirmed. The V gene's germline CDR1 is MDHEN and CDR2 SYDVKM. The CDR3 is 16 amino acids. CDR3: CASSEWGLAGSYEQYF.

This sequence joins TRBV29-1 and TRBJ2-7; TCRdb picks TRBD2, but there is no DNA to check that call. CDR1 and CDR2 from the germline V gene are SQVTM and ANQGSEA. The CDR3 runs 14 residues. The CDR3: CSVEPSGSSYELYF.

The CDR3 loop is CASSQGSPGASYEQYF. This chain links TRBV14 with TRBJ2-7; TCRdb's D call of TRBD2 is untestable without DNA. Germline CDR1 and CDR2: SGHDN and FVKESK. The CDR3 is made up of 16 amino acids. Together with reference TRBV14 and TRBJ2-7, the CDR3 gives the full variable domain: EAGVTQFPSHSVIEKGQTVTLRCDPISGHDNLYWYRRVMGKEIKFLLHFVKESKQDESGMPNNRFLAERTGGTYSTLKVQPAELEDSGVYFCASSQGSPGASYEQYFGPGTRLTVT.

CDR3 protein: CASSPDVESYEQYF. V gene TRBV7-6 combines with J gene TRBJ2-7. CDR3 length: 14 residues. Germline CDR1 reads SGHVS; CDR2 reads FNYEAQ. Full variable domain (rest looked up from reference TRBV7-6 and TRBJ2-7): GAGVSQSPRYKVTKRGQDVALRCDPISGHVSLYWYRQALGQGPEFLTYFNYEAQQDKSGLPNDRFSAERPEGSISTLTIQRTEQRDSAMYRCASSPDVESYEQYFGPGTRLTVT.

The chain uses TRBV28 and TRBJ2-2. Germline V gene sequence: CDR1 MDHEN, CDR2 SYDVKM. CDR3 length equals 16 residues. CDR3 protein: CASSRCTFANTGELFF. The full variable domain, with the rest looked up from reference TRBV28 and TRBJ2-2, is DVKVTQSSRYLVKRTGEKVFLECVQDMDHENMFWYRQDPGLGLRLIYFSYDVKMKEKGDIPEGYSVSREKKERFSLILESASTNQTSMYLCASSRCTFANTGELFFGEGSRLTVL.

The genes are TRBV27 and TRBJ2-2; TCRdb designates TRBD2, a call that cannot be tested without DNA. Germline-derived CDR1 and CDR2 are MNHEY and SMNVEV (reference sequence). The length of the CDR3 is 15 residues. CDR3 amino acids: CASSPRSGRPGELFF.

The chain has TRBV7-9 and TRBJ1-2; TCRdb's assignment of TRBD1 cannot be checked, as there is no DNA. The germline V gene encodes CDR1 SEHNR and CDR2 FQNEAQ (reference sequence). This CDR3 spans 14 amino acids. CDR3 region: CASSLMEQGHGYTF. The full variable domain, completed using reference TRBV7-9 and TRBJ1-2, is DTGVSQNPRHKITKRGQNVTFRCDPISEHNRLYWYRQTLGQGPEFLTYFQNEAQLEKSRLLSDRFSAERPKGSFSTLEIQRTEQGDSAMYLCASSLMEQGHGYTFGSGTRLTVV.

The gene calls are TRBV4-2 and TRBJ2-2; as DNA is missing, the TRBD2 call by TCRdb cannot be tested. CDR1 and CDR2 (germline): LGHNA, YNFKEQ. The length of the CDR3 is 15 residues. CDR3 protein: CASSQVYPHTGELFF.